A selection of T cell receptor beta chains follows, all from one sample in a study of shared clonotypes between healthy human individuals. The method was immunoSEQ multiplex PCR; TCRdb's version includes in-frame clones alone and lacks a portion of them. This table holds millions of clones, 95% found once. Sample: naive CD4+ T cells sorted from blood. The receptors shown here come from a man younger than 35 in good health. CDR3s include the opening cysteine and the closing phenylalanine or tryptophan. The D gene is left open where the match is weak. Not every row has a clone size; where given, it reads once, few, many or a size class.

>TRBD1|TRBV2|-|TRBJ1-1
TGTGCCAGCAGTCGTCGGACAGGGGACGAGTCCGGGGCTTTCTTT
CASSRRTGDESGAFF
>-|TRBV28|once|TRBJ1-1
TGTGCCAGCAGTCTCCAGGGTTCGAGGGGCACTGAAGCTTTCTTT
CASSLQGSRGTEAFF
>-|TRBV10-3|-|TRBJ2-7
TGTGCCATCAGTGAGGGAGGGAACCACGAGCAGTACTTC
CAISEGGNHEQYF
>-|TRBV30|-|TRBJ1-2
TGTGCCTCCGTCGGCAGGAATTATGGCTACACCTTC
CASVGRNYGYTF
>-|TRBV29-1|-|TRBJ1-1
TGCAGCGTTGATCGGGGCACCAACACTGAAGCTTTCTTT
CSVDRGTNTEAFF
>TRBD1|TRBV6-6|once|TRBJ2-5
TGTGCCAGCAAAACCGGGACAGGGGGCTTGGAGACCCAGTACTTC
CASKTGTGGLETQYF
>-|TRBV7-9|-|TRBJ1-6
TGTGCCAGCAGCCCGCGACCCTCCTATAATTCACCCCTCCACTTT
CASSPRPSYNSPLHF
>-|TRBV7-2|-|TRBJ2-7
TGTGCCAGCAGCTTAGGTCGGTCCACCTACGAGCAGTACTTC
CASSLGRSTYEQYF
>-|TRBV10-2|-|TRBJ2-1
TGCGCCAGCAGTGAGTCGGGACGGGGGATGTTCTTC
CASSESGRGMFF
>-|TRBV18|-|TRBJ2-3
TGTGCCAGCTCACCATGGGAGAGTTCCGGAGATACGCAGTATTTT
CASSPWESSGDTQYF
>-|TRBV5-1|-|TRBJ2-3
TGCGCCAGCAGCCTCGGACGTTCCTCCACAGATACGCAGTATTTT
CASSLGRSSTDTQYF
>-|TRBV25-1|-|TRBJ1-4
TGTGCCAGCAGTGAAACCAGGATAGCAGAGGAAAAACTGTTTTTT
CASSETRIAEEKLFF
>-|TRBV11-2|once|TRBJ2-5
TGTGCCAGCAGCCAAGAGGGGGGGCCACAAGAGACCCAGTACTTC
CASSQEGGPQETQYF
>-|TRBV9|many|TRBJ1-1
TGTGCCAGCAGCGGCCAGCTGAACACTGAAGCTTTCTTT
CASSGQLNTEAFF
>-|TRBV5-1|-|TRBJ2-6
TGCGCCAGCACCCTGGAGGGGACCGGGGCCAACGTCCTGACTTTC
CASTLEGTGANVLTF
>-|TRBV7-2|-|TRBJ2-5
TGTGCCAGCAGCTTAAGGCCAGGGGAGACAGAGACCCAGTACTTC
CASSLRPGETETQYF
>-|TRBV4-1|-|TRBJ1-4
TGCGCCAGCAGCCGCAGGGCGACTGCAACTAATGAAAAACTGTTTTTT
CASSRRATATNEKLFF
>-|TRBV5-1|once|TRBJ2-5
TGCGCCAGCAGCTTAGGGGGAGAACCCCAAGAGACCCAGTACTTC
CASSLGGEPQETQYF
>TRBD1|TRBV5-6|-|TRBJ2-2
TGTGCCAGCAGCTACTTAGACAGGGGGCACACCGGGGAGCTGTTTTTT
CASSYLDRGHTGELFF
>-|TRBV7-2|-|TRBJ2-7
TGTGCCAGCAGCTTAGGGTATCGCTCCTACGAGCAGTACTTC
CASSLGYRSYEQYF
>TRBD2|TRBV4-1|-|TRBJ2-5
TGCGCCAGCAGCCAAGGGACTAGCGGACTCCAAGAGACCCAGTACTTC
CASSQGTSGLQETQYF
>TRBD2|TRBV2|once|TRBJ2-1
TGTGCCAGCAGGCTACTAGCGGGAGTAGATAATGAGCAGTTCTTC
CASRLLAGVDNEQFF
>-|TRBV2|-|TRBJ1-5
TGTGCCAGCGGAATTAGACAGACCCAGCCCCAGCATTTT
CASGIRQTQPQHF
>TRBD2|TRBV18|-|TRBJ2-1
TGTGCCAGCTCACCGGGACTAGGGGCTGGCGAGCAGTTCTTC
CASSPGLGAGEQFF
>TRBD1|TRBV5-1|-|TRBJ1-6
TGCGCCAGCAGCCAGGGACAGATACGAGGCTCACCCCTCCACTTT
CASSQGQIRGSPLHF
>-|TRBV27|-|TRBJ1-2
TGTGCCAGCAGAGCGGGGGGGACTAATAACTATGGCTACACCTTC
CASRAGGTNNYGYTF
>-|TRBV28|-|TRBJ1-4
TGTGCCAGCAGTTTGGCCCTAGACGCTGAAAAACTGTTTTTT
CASSLALDAEKLFF
>TRBD1|TRBV10-2|-|TRBJ1-2
TGCGCCAGCAGACCCGGACAGGGAGGGGTTTATGGCTACACCTTC
CASRPGQGGVYGYTF
>-|TRBV5-4|-|TRBJ1-1
TGTGCCAGCAGCTTGGACAACACTGAAGCTTTCTTT
CASSLDNTEAFF
>-|TRBV6-6|-|TRBJ2-2
TGTGCCAGCAGTTACTCGACAGCATCCGGGGAGCTGTTTTTT
CASSYSTASGELFF
>-|TRBV5-6|-|TRBJ1-2
TGTGCCAGCAGCTTGTCCCGGGGGGCTAATGGCTACACCTTC
CASSLSRGANGYTF
>TRBD1|TRBV10-3|once|TRBJ2-7
TGTGCCATCAAAGGGACAGATTCCTACGAGCAGTACTTC
CAIKGTDSYEQYF
>TRBD1|TRBV19|-|TRBJ1-4
TGTGCCAGTAGTATAGCGCCAGGGGGGATTGAAAAACTGTTTTTT
CASSIAPGGIEKLFF
>TRBD1|TRBV11-2|-|TRBJ1-6
TGTGCCAGCAGCCGGGACAGTCTTTATTCACCCCTCCACTTT
CASSRDSLYSPLHF
>TRBD1|TRBV30|-|TRBJ2-5
TGTGCCTGGAGCCCTCTCCCCGGGACAGGGGGAGAGGAGACCCAGTACTTC
CAWSPLPGTGGEETQYF